These 14 T cell receptor beta chains were all obtained from the same sample, sequenced in a study of vaccination and CD4 T cells after COVID-19. Cultured CD4+ T-cell DNA underwent Oncomine TCR Beta short-read sequencing. Each CDR3 protein gets one entry after TCRdb re-called the PCR reads with MiXCR. This sample has over 11,000 distinct CDR3 sequences, with roughly 50% found just once. The treatment was: roughly ten-day PBMC culture with coronavirus spike peptide pools or control peptides (ViraFEST assay). These receptors have no known antigen. Sequenced input: CD4+ T cells from blood, cultured in vitro. These receptors originate from a human donor who had recovered from COVID-19.

V and J are TRBV20-1 and TRBJ2-1, with a possible D match to TRBD2 (6 bases). This CDR3 comprises 14 residues. The V end was cut by 6 bases, the J end by 5 bases, with 17 bases between. Per germline, CDR1 DFQATT and CDR2 SNEGSKA (reference sequence). CDR3 bases: TGCAGTGCCCAAGGTGGGGGGTCCCACAATGAGCAGTTCTTC. It specifies CSAQGGGSHNEQFF.

The rearrangement links TRBV19 to TRBJ2-2; no definite D call. V was pared by 4 bases and J by 4 bases, with 13 bases between. In germline, CDR1 is LNHDA, CDR2 SQIVND (reference sequence). The CDR3 is 15 residues long. As DNA, the CDR3 is TGTGCCAGTAGTAAACCCCGTGGTGGCACCGGGGAGCTGTTTTTT. This encodes CASSKPRGGTGELFF.

This clonotype was detected a few times. The chain combines TRBV5-1 with TRBJ2-5, with D perhaps TRBD1 or TRBD2 (5 bases each). Per the germline V gene, CDR1 is SGHRS and CDR2 is YFSETQ. This CDR3 has 11 amino acids. Trimming took off 6 bases at V and 9 bases at J, with 12 bases between the two ends. The CDR3 region has the DNA TGCGCCAGCACCTTCGAGGGGTCCCAGTACTTC. Translating gives CASTFEGSQYF.

The rearrangement uses TRBV5-6 and TRBJ1-5, with D hard to call. Germline CDR1 reads SGHDT; CDR2 reads YYEEEE. The V and J ends lost 1 base and 5 bases respectively, with 13 bases between them. This CDR3 region has 15 residues. This CDR3 reads CASSLLQDAYQPQHF. The CDR3 DNA is TGTGCCAGCAGCTTGTTGCAGGACGCCTATCAGCCCCAGCATTTT. Variable domain in full (rest from reference TRBV5-6 and TRBJ1-5): DAGVTQSPTHLIKTRGQQVTLRCSPKSGHDTVSWYQQALGQGPQFIFQYYEEEERQRGNFPDRFSGHQFPNYSSELNVNALLLGDSALYLCASSLLQDAYQPQHFGDGTRLSIL.

In DNA form, the CDR3 reads TGTGCCAGCACTCTACTAGGGAGCGGCCGAACCTACAATGAGCAGTTCTTC. This codes for CASTLLGSGRTYNEQFF. The chain recombines TRBV27 with TRBJ2-1; D possibly corresponds to TRBD2 (5 bases). This CDR3 has 17 residues. The germline V gene has CDR1 MNHEY and CDR2 SMNVEV (reference sequence). Trimming stripped 7 bases from V and 2 bases from J, with 21 bases between.

The chain uses TRBV18 and TRBJ2-7; 10 nucleotides agree with TRBD2. Trimming cost V 8 bases and J 7 bases; bases outside gene matches: 8. Germline CDR1 KGHSH, CDR2 LQKENI. CDR3 length: 13 residues. The CDR3 region has the DNA TGTGCCAGCAAGAGCGGGAGGGCCGGAGAGCAGTACTTC. Residues: CASKSGRAGEQYF.

The chain recombines TRBV7-9 with TRBJ2-3; no firm D call. Germline V gene sequence: CDR1 SEHNR, CDR2 FQNEAQ (reference sequence). V was clipped by 6 bases and J by 2 bases, with 12 bases between them. CDR3 size: 14 residues. CDR3 nucleotides: TGTGCCAGCAGACCTCCGGCCTTCACAGATACGCAGTATTTT. This gives the protein CASRPPAFTDTQYF. Combining the CDR3 with reference TRBV7-9 and TRBJ2-3 gives the whole variable domain DTGVSQNPRHKITKRGQNVTFRCDPISEHNRLYWYRQTLGQGPEFLTYFQNEAQLEKSRLLSDRFSAERPKGSFSTLEIQRTEQGDSAMYLCASRPPAFTDTQYFGPGTRLTVL.

The chain employs TRBV10-2 and TRBJ2-5, with unresolved D. The CDR3 spans 13 residues. The V end was cut by 2 bases, the J end by 2 bases, with 6 bases between. CDR1 is WSHSY and CDR2 is SAAADI in the germline V gene. CDR3 sequence reads: CASSEPGQETQYF. CDR3 coding DNA: TGCGCCAGCAGTGAGCCTGGACAAGAGACCCAGTACTTC.

The J gene is TRBJ1-1, the V gene TRBV4-2, with 10 nucleotides matching TRBD1. The germline gives CDR1 LGHNA, CDR2 YNFKEQ. The CDR3 is made up of 15 amino acids. With V trimmed by 3 bases and J by 1 base, 2 bases remained unmatched. The CDR3 region has the DNA TGTGCCAGCAGCCACGGGACAGGGGAGAACACTGAAGCTTTCTTT. It yields the protein CASSHGTGENTEAFF.

J is TRBJ2-1 and V is TRBV6-2 or TRBV6-3; D gene ambiguous. CDR3 length equals 11 residues. Germline CDR1 reads MNHEY; CDR2 reads SVGEGT. V lost 10 bases and J lost 3, with 7 bases in between. Here the CDR3 reads CATSSYNEQFF. The CDR3 DNA sequence: TGTGCCACCTCTAGCTACAATGAGCAGTTCTTC.

This clonotype has just a few counts. The chain employs TRBV28 and TRBJ2-2; D unresolved. Germline values: CDR1 MDHEN, CDR2 SYDVKM. CDR3 length: 13 residues. Trimming removed 6 bases from V and 1 base from J, with 6 bases in between. DNA for the CDR3: TGTGCCAGCAGGTGGCAGAACACCGGGGAGCTGTTTTTT. This translates into CASRWQNTGELFF.

This clonotype was seen more than once but under ten times. The junction departs from germline at one end; a sequencing error may be responsible. CDR3 amino acids: CASTNGRGPGPVTF. CDR3 DNA sequence: TGTGCCAGCACCAACGGACGGGGGCCCGGTCCTGTTACCTTT. The chain has TRBV7-2 and TRBJ1-1, with D possibly being TRBD1 (6 bases). This CDR3 region has 14 residues. The germline CDR1 and CDR2 sequences are SGHTA and FQGNSA.

The chain carries TRBV19 and TRBJ2-2, with a weak D call TRBD2 (5 bases). The CDR3 has 13 residues. The V end lost 6 bases, the J end lost 7 bases, and 12 bases lay between the germline ends. The germline gives CDR1 LNHDA, CDR2 SQIVND (reference sequence). As DNA, the CDR3 is TGTGCCAGTAGCAAACGGGAACGCGGGGAGCTGTTTTTT. Its translation: CASSKRERGELFF. The whole variable domain, filled in from reference TRBV19 and TRBJ2-2, reads DGGITQSPKYLFRKEGQNVTLSCEQNLNHDAMYWYRQDPGQGLRLIYYSQIVNDFQKGDIAEGYSVSREKKESFPLTVTSAQKNPTAFYLCASSKRERGELFFGEGSRLTVL.

This clonotype was seen a handful of times. The chain links TRBV27 to TRBJ2-7, with 9 bases matching TRBD1. The CDR3 length is 15 residues. With 8 bases clipped from V and 2 bases from J, the junction kept 10 bases outside the gene matches. Per germline, CDR1 MNHEY and CDR2 SMNVEV (reference sequence). The CDR3 DNA reads as TGTGCCAGCGGACCGAGTAGGGACAGGGCCTACGAGCAGTACTTC. It codes for CASGPSRDRAYEQYF.